The 18 T cell receptor beta chains reported below all come from one sample, sequenced in a study of blood T cell repertoires in COVID-19. Here immunoSEQ multiplex PCR was the method, and the copy in TCRdb shows in-frame clones only, minus some. The table records 200,000 or so clones, under 85% of them present only once. The sequencing input was peripheral blood. The source of these receptors is a man in his sixties with active or convalescent COVID-19.

This chain's CDR3 is CASSELTELEQFF. The CDR3 DNA is TGCGCCAGCAGTGAGTTGACTGAGCTGGAGCAGTTCTTC. This chain links TRBV10-1 with TRBJ2-1; D not resolved. Trimming pared 1 base from V and 10 bases from J, leaving 11 bases between. The CDR3 covers 13 residues. Germline V lookup: CDR1 WNHNN, CDR2 SYGVQD (reference sequence).

The V gene is TRBV28, the J gene TRBJ1-1; unclear D gene. Germline V gene data show CDR1 as MDHEN and CDR2 as SYDVKM. The ends were cut back, 5 bases at V and 1 base at J, with 8 bases in the middle. The CDR3 runs 13 residues. The CDR3 is CASSVNPNTEAFF. CDR3 nucleotides: TGTGCCAGCAGTGTTAATCCGAACACTGAAGCTTTCTTT.

The chain is built from TRBV6-2 or TRBV6-3 and TRBJ1-5; D might be TRBD1 (5 bases). The CDR3 runs to 12 residues. Germline V gene lookup returns CDR1 MNHEY and CDR2 SVGEGT. The V gene lost 3 bases and the J gene lost 7 bases, with 7 bases spanning the gap. DNA for the CDR3: TGTGCCAGCAGTTATGGGGGGCAGCCCCAGCATTTT. Amino acid sequence: CASSYGGQPQHF.

The V call is TRBV7-3, the J call TRBJ2-3, with D possibly being TRBD2 (6 bases). The V and J ends lost 5 bases and 2 bases respectively, with 11 bases between them. CDR1 and CDR2 (germline): SGHTA, FQGTGA. The CDR3 consists of 14 residues. The CDR3 here is CASSRDLHTDTQYF. The CDR3 DNA reads TGTGCCAGCAGCAGGGACTTACACACAGATACGCAGTATTTT.

DNA for the CDR3: TGTGCCAGCAGACCTAATGGCGGGGAGCTGTTTTTT. Protein product: CASRPNGGELFF. The chain has TRBV6-5 and TRBJ2-2; D unclear. The CDR3 is 12 amino acids. V lost 6 bases, J lost 7 bases, and 9 bases lay in between. The germline gives CDR1 MNHEY, CDR2 SVGAGI.

The V call is TRBV12-1, the J call TRBJ1-1; the DNA was not used to check the table's D call, TRBD1. TRBV12-1 is termed a pseudogene. The CDR3 runs to 16 residues. CDR3: CASSWRGTGGNGEAFF. The CDR3 coding sequence is TGTGCCAGCAGCTGGCGAGGGACAGGGGGCAATGGTGAAGCTTTCTTT.

CDR3 sequence (DNA): TGTGCCAGCAGCCAGGGACAGGGCACCGGGGAGCTGTTTTTT. It yields the protein CASSQGQGTGELFF. The gene calls are TRBV3-1 (or the pseudogene TRBV3-2) and TRBJ2-2, with TRBD1 matching over 9 bases. J gave up 4 bases and V 3 bases, and 0 bases lay outside the gene matches. Germline V gives CDR1 LGHDT, CDR2 YNNKEL (reference sequence). The CDR3 is made up of 14 amino acids.

The CDR3 loop reads CASSPQRLGEETQYF. CDR3 in DNA: TGTGCCAGCAGCCCCCAGCGACTTGGCGAGGAGACCCAGTACTTC. The chain uses TRBV6-5 and TRBJ2-5; D call uncertain. The CDR3 covers 15 residues. V gave up 6 bases and J gave up 5 bases, with 19 bases separating them. Germline V CDR1 and CDR2: MNHEY, SVGAGI.

J is TRBJ2-3 and V is TRBV5-4, with a weak D call TRBD2 (6 bases). From germline, CDR1 is SGHNT and CDR2 YYREEE (reference sequence). This CDR3 is 14 amino acids long. The germline V and J ends were trimmed by 3 bases and 2 bases, with 10 bases remaining between them. Here the CDR3 reads CASSSGLPTDTQYF. CDR3 nucleotide sequence: TGTGCCAGCAGCTCGGGACTTCCCACAGATACGCAGTATTTT. The full variable domain, rest sourced from reference TRBV5-4 and TRBJ2-3, is ETGVTQSPTHLIKTRGQQVTLRCSSQSGHNTVSWYQQALGQGPQFIFQYYREEENGRGNFPPRFSGLQFPNYSSELNVNALELDDSALYLCASSSGLPTDTQYFGPGTRLTVL.

This clone was seen a handful of times. The chain recombines TRBV19 with TRBJ2-1; D possibly corresponds to TRBD1 (6 bases). The CDR3 spans 14 residues. The germline V gene encodes CDR1 LNHDA and CDR2 SQIVND (reference sequence). V shed 6 bases and J shed 7 bases, with 16 bases lying between them. The CDR3 spells CASRGGPRGNEQFF. The CDR3 DNA sequence: TGTGCCAGTAGGGGCGGCCCAAGGGGGAATGAGCAGTTCTTC.

V and J are TRBV6-5 and TRBJ2-2; 7 positions match TRBD1. The trim removed 6 bases at V and 7 bases at J, leaving 5 bases unmatched. Germline values: CDR1 MNHEY, CDR2 SVGAGI. The length of the CDR3 is 13 residues. CDR3 sequence: CASSVQGNGELFF. The CDR3 nucleotides read TGTGCCAGCAGCGTACAGGGGAACGGGGAGCTGTTTTTT.

DNA of the CDR3: TGCGCCAGCAGCCAAGATCCCCTAGCGGGGTGGGAGACCCAGTACTTC. It encodes CASSQDPLAGWETQYF. The gene calls are TRBV4-1 and TRBJ2-5; 9 bases agree with TRBD2. Per the germline V gene, CDR1 is MGHRA and CDR2 is YSYEKL. The CDR3 consists of 16 residues. V dropped 0 bases and J dropped 5; count of bases not matched to a gene: 7.

The chain employs TRBV19 and TRBJ2-1; a weak D match, TRBD2 (5 bases). Per germline, CDR1 LNHDA and CDR2 SQIVND (reference sequence). The CDR3 contains 16 residues. Trimming left V 2 bases short and J 4 bases short, with 15 bases between. The CDR3 DNA follows: TGTGCCAGTAGTATACCCTACGGACCGGGGTACAATGAGCAGTTCTTC. It encodes CASSIPYGPGYNEQFF.

This clone was found once. The chain uses TRBV7-3 and TRBJ1-1; 7 nucleotides agree with TRBD1. The CDR3 length is 15 residues. Looked up from germline, CDR1 is SGHTA and CDR2 is FQGTGA. After removal of 5 bases from V and 1 base from J, the junction contained 7 bases not matched to a gene. The CDR3 DNA reads as TGTGCCAGCAGCCTAGAGGGGGCGCAGAACACTGAAGCTTTCTTT. Its translation is CASSLEGAQNTEAFF.

This clone was detected only a few times. The chain has TRBV30 and TRBJ2-6; D is possibly TRBD1 (6 bases). Germline lookup yields CDR1 GTSNPN and CDR2 SVGIG (reference sequence). CDR3 length equals 15 residues. Deletions cut 3 bases from V and 4 bases from J, with 13 bases between. In DNA form, the CDR3 reads TGTGCCTGGAGGACCAGGGGCCCCGGGGCCAACGTCCTGACTTTC. Translation gives CAWRTRGPGANVLTF.

The chain carries TRBV6-6 and TRBJ1-2, with 8 bases identical to TRBD1. The CDR3 is made up of 15 amino acids. V lost 0 bases and J lost 6; bases outside the gene matches: 6. Germline V CDR1 and CDR2: MNHNY, SVGAGI (reference sequence). CDR3 region: CASSYSHGQGDGYTF. The CDR3 DNA is TGTGCCAGCAGTTACTCTCATGGACAGGGAGATGGCTACACCTTC.

J is TRBJ2-1 and V is TRBV18; the D gene is possibly TRBD1 (6 bases). Per the germline V gene, CDR1 is KGHSH and CDR2 is LQKENI. This CDR3 has 16 amino acids. Between the trimmed V and J ends, which lost 3 bases and 6 bases, there was a span of 18 bases. The CDR3 spells CASSPFTQGLSNEQFF. CDR3 nucleotides: TGTGCCAGCTCACCGTTCACTCAGGGGTTGTCCAATGAGCAGTTCTTC.

This clone was observed a handful of times. The chain employs TRBV6-2 or TRBV6-3 and TRBJ2-1, with 9 bases that match TRBD2. Trimming took 2 bases from V and 1 from J; bases not matched to a gene: 12. The germline CDR1 and CDR2 sequences are MNHEY and SVGEGT. The CDR3 totals 19 residues. The CDR3 spells CASSYEPGKAGGSYNEQFF. CDR3 nucleotides: TGTGCCAGCAGTTACGAGCCAGGAAAAGCGGGAGGATCCTACAATGAGCAGTTCTTC.